This TCR beta chain appears in the sequencing data of a study of read filtering for tumor transcriptome and immune sequencing. Study observations and caveats: RNA-seq captured clonotypes less deeply and reliably than IR-seq.

Sampling of bone marrow took place during active disease in every patient. The library was built from 400 to 500 ng RNA with molecular barcoded adaptors for alpha/delta and beta/gamma chains. Using its own MiXCR run on the reads, TCRdb lists one record per CDR3 protein. Among 15,000 to 20,000 distinct CDR3 sequences listed, less than 25% were seen once. CDR1 is SGHNT and CDR2 is YYREEE in the germline V gene (reference sequence). CDR3 length: 11 amino acids. Remarks on this clonotype: Its matching antigen is unknown. One junction end does not reproduce the germline sequence, and a read error may be involved.

The gene calls are TRBV5-4 and TRBJ2-1; no reliable D call. This sequence originates from a donor over 35 with multiple myeloma. The sequencing input was a population of CD138-negative cells sorted from bone marrow. The CDR3: CASRLDNEQFF. DNA for the CDR3: TGTGCCAGCAGATTGGACAATGAGCAGTTCTTC. Together with reference TRBV5-4 and TRBJ2-1, the CDR3 gives the full variable domain: ETGVTQSPTHLIKTRGQQVTLRCSSQSGHNTVSWYQQALGQGPQFIFQYYREEENGRGNFPPRFSGLQFPNYSSELNVNALELDDSALYLCASRLDNEQFFGPGTRLTVL.